A selection of T cell receptor beta chains follows, all from one sample in a study of human T cells and chemical hapten exposure. TCRdb redid the calling of the RACE reads with MiXCR, one entry per CDR3 protein. The sample has roughly 84,000 distinct CDR3 sequences; less than 11% are singletons. Sample: whole blood, taken in connection with sensitization to the hapten diphenylcyclopropenone (DPC). The receptors originated from a woman aged 45-59 years with alopecia areata. Some clones in this sample may be carry-over from other donors' samples. Both conserved end residues are part of each CDR3. A D gene is named only where the DNA matches it firmly. Only some rows state a clone size, as once, few, many or a class for expanded clones.

j_call v_call d_call clone_size cdr3_nt cdr3_aa
TRBJ2-2 TRBV9 TRBD2 many TGTGCCAGCAGCGCCGTACTAGCGGGCACCGGGGAGCTGTTTTTT CASSAVLAGTGELFF
TRBJ2-1 TRBV7-2 TRBD2 many TGTGCCAGCACCAAGAGATTAGCGGGGATTTATGAGCAGTTCTTC CASTKRLAGIYEQFF
TRBJ1-1 TRBV6-2/TRBV6-3 TRBD1 many TGTGCCAGCAGTTACTACCGAGGGGGCCTGATGAACACTGAAGCTTTCTTT CASSYYRGGLMNTEAFF
TRBJ1-2 TRBV20-1 . few TGCAGTGCTGGGGCCGAAACTGCTAACTATGGCTACACCTTC CSAGAETANYGYTF
TRBJ2-4 TRBV6-2/TRBV6-3 TRBD2 many TGTGCCAGCAGTTTCAACGAGGGACTAGCGGGATTAGCCAAAAACATTCAGTACTTC CASSFNEGLAGLAKNIQYF
TRBJ2-2 TRBV7-2 . few TGTGCCAGCAGCTTAGCGCGGGACAACACCGGGGAGCTGTTTTTT CASSLARDNTGELFF
TRBJ2-1 TRBV6-5 TRBD2 few TGTGCCAGCAGACACCTGAAGGGACTAGCGGGATACAATGAGCAGTTCTTC CASRHLKGLAGYNEQFF
TRBJ2-5 TRBV3-1 TRBD1 few TGTGCCAGCAGCCAATCCGGGACAGGCAAGGAGACCCAGTACTTC CASSQSGTGKETQYF
TRBJ1-2 TRBV6-5 . many TGTGTTACGGTATCGGGGGCCGACTATGGCTACACCTTC CVTVSGADYGYTF
TRBJ2-7 TRBV2 . . TGTGCCAGCAGTGACTGGATGGGGGGCAGGCTCTACGAGCAGTACTTC CASSDWMGGRLYEQYF
TRBJ2-5 TRBV6-5 . few TGTGCCAGCAGTTCCCTCGAGCGTACGGCCCAGTACTTC CASSSLERTAQYF
TRBJ2-3 TRBV29-1 . many TGCAGCGTTGGGGTGGTCCAGTTAAGCACAGATACGCAGTATTTT CSVGVVQLSTDTQYF
TRBJ2-3 TRBV6-6 TRBD2 few TGTGCCAGCAGCACCCGGACTAGCGGCTACACCACAGATACGCAGTATTTT CASSTRTSGYTTDTQYF
TRBJ2-2 TRBV12-3/TRBV12-4 . . TGTACCAGCCAACGAGGGGGGAACGTCAACACCGGGGAGCTGTTTTTT CTSQRGGNVNTGELFF
TRBJ1-6 TRBV20-1 . many TGCAGTGCTAGGGCCCATGTTGATAATTCACCCCTCCACTTT CSARAHVDNSPLHF
TRBJ2-3 TRBV11-2 TRBD2 few TGTGCCAGCAGCTTAGGCGGGAGGAGTACGCAGTATTTT CASSLGGRSTQYF
TRBJ1-2 TRBV10-2 . . TGCGCCAGCAGTGAGATGGCAGTCTATGGCTACACCTTC CASSEMAVYGYTF
TRBJ1-1 TRBV28 . . TGTGCCAGCCGGGGGTACATGAACACTGAAGCTTTCTTT CASRGYMNTEAFF
TRBJ1-3 TRBV28 TRBD1 many TGTGCCAGCAGTTGGATTATCGGGACAGGGGGAAACACCATATATTTT CASSWIIGTGGNTIYF
TRBJ1-5 TRBV2 . . TGTGCCAGCAGTGGTGCGTCAGCCCGATATCAGCCCCAGCATTTT CASSGASARYQPQHF
TRBJ2-3 TRBV2 . few TGTGCCATCCCAGGGGGGGGGCTTCGCACAGATACGCAGTATTTT CAIPGGGLRTDTQYF
TRBJ2-1 TRBV6-5 . . TGTGCCAGCAGTTACTCCAATGAGCAGTTCTTC CASSYSNEQFF
TRBJ2-1 TRBV4-1 TRBD2 many TGCGCCAGCAGCCGGGGGGTACTAGCGGAAAACTACAATGAGCAGTTCTTC CASSRGVLAENYNEQFF
TRBJ2-7 TRBV27 TRBD1 . TGTGCCAGCAGCCCGGACAGGGGCCTAACGGGGAGCTCCTACGAGCAGTACTTC CASSPDRGLTGSSYEQYF
TRBJ2-6 TRBV6-1 . few TGTGCCAGCAGTGGACGCTCTGGGGCCAACGTCCTGACTTTC CASSGRSGANVLTF
TRBJ1-1 TRBV20-1 . few TGCAGTGCTAGAGATCGAACGGTTAGCATGAACACTGAAGCTTTCTTT CSARDRTVSMNTEAFF